Listed below are T cell receptor beta chains from one sample, sequenced in a study of blood T cell repertoires in COVID-19. Assay: immunoSEQ multiplex PCR; the TCRdb copy retains only in-frame clones and omits some. The sample lists about 180,000 clones, 86% occurring once. The sequencing sample was made of peripheral blood. The source is a young woman with active or convalescent COVID-19. The CDR3 runs from the conserved cysteine through the conserved F or W. The D gene is left open where the match is weak. Clone size is not always given. Where it is, it says once, few, many or a class for expanded clones.

abundance,d_gene,v_gene,j_gene,CDR3nt,CDR3aa
-,TRBD2,TRBV5-6,TRBJ2-5,TGTGCCAGCAGCCCGACCCGACTAGCGGGGCAAGAGACCCAGTACTTC,CASSPTRLAGQETQYF
-,TRBD1,TRBV3-1/TRBV3-2,TRBJ2-7,TGTGCCAGCAGCCCGGGACAGGGACAGCCCTACGAGCAGTACTTC,CASSPGQGQPYEQYF
-,TRBD2,TRBV2,TRBJ2-3,TGTGCCAGCACTGAGGGACTCACCTGGACTAGCGGGGTCACAGATACGCAGTATTTT,CASTEGLTWTSGVTDTQYF
-,-,TRBV5-1,TRBJ2-3,TGCGCCAGCAGCTTTGGCGGGAACACAGATACGCAGTATTTT,CASSFGGNTDTQYF
few,-,TRBV29-1,TRBJ1-2,TGCAGCGTTGAAGGAGGAAAAGGGGTTGATGGCTACACCTTC,CSVEGGKGVDGYTF
-,TRBD2,TRBV24-1,TRBJ2-2,TGTGCCACCAGTGATCCGACTAGCGGGGCCACCGGGGAGCTGTTTTTT,CATSDPTSGATGELFF
-,-,TRBV3-1/TRBV3-2,TRBJ2-7,TGTGCCAGCAGCCAGCCCACCGGCTACGAGCAGTACTTC,CASSQPTGYEQYF
-,-,TRBV5-1,TRBJ1-3,TGCGCCAGCAGCCAACAGGGTTCCTCCCTGAGCTCTGGAAACACCATATATTTT,CASSQQGSSLSSGNTIYF
-,TRBD1,TRBV5-1,TRBJ1-1,TGCGCCAGCAGCTTGACACAGCGAGACAGGGGGGGAACTGAAGCTTTCTTT,CASSLTQRDRGGTEAFF
-,-,TRBV9,TRBJ1-2,TGTGCCAGCAGCGTAGGGGGGGTTAGGTACGGCTACACCTTC,CASSVGGVRYGYTF
few,-,TRBV20-1,TRBJ1-1,TGCAGTGCTGGTGGGAGGGTCGACACTGAAGCTTTCTTT,CSAGGRVDTEAFF
-,TRBD1,TRBV7-9,TRBJ1-1,TGTGCCAGCAGCCTGGGGAACAGGGGACATACTGAAGCTTTCTTT,CASSLGNRGHTEAFF
-,TRBD1,TRBV13,TRBJ1-1,TGTGCCAGCAGCCCCAGACAGGGGAACACTGAAGCTTTCTTT,CASSPRQGNTEAFF
-,TRBD2,TRBV24-1,TRBJ2-5,TGTGCCACCAGTGATCAATCTGGGGGGGACCCCCAAGAGACCCAGTACTTC,CATSDQSGGDPQETQYF
-,-,TRBV4-2,TRBJ2-5,TGTGCCAGCAGCCTAAACGGCAGGCAAGAGACCCAGTACTTC,CASSLNGRQETQYF
-,TRBD2,TRBV6-5,TRBJ2-1,TGTGCCAGCACCGATAGCGGGCGTTCCTACAATGAGCAGTTCTTC,CASTDSGRSYNEQFF
-,TRBD2,TRBV18,TRBJ2-3,TGTGCCAGCTCCTACACCCTGGCGGGAGGTTCGGATACGCAGTATTTT,CASSYTLAGGSDTQYF
once,-,TRBV11-3,TRBJ1-1,TGTGCCAGCAGCCAGACAGGCATGAACACTGAAGCTTTCTTT,CASSQTGMNTEAFF
once,-,TRBV2,TRBJ1-5,TGTGCCAGCAGCCAGGATATCGGCAATCAGCCCCAGCATTTT,CASSQDIGNQPQHF
once,-,TRBV15,TRBJ2-7,TGTGCCACCAGCAGTTCCCCGGACGAGCAGTACTTC,CATSSSPDEQYF
-,TRBD1,TRBV29-1,TRBJ1-2,TGCAGCGTAGGGGACAGGGGGAATAGCTATGGCTACACCTTC,CSVGDRGNSYGYTF
-,-,TRBV21-1,TRBJ2-2,TGTGCCAGCAGCAAAAGAGGATCCGGGGACAGGGAAGGCGGGGGGTTCGTCACCGGGGAGCTGTTTTTT,CASSKRGSGDREGGGFVTGELFF
-,-,TRBV4-1,TRBJ1-4,TGCGCCAGCAGCCAGACAGCCGGAGATAAACTGTTTTTT,CASSQTAGDKLFF
-,TRBD1,TRBV7-9,TRBJ1-6,TGTGCCAGCAGCTTAGTTCAGGGGGCAAATTCACCCCTCCACTTT,CASSLVQGANSPLHF
-,-,TRBV10-3,TRBJ1-1,TGTGCCATCAGTGAGCGAACGGGGAACACTGAAGCTTTCTTT,CAISERTGNTEAFF
-,TRBD1,TRBV19,TRBJ1-2,TGTGCCAGTAGTTTTAATACCCGGGGACAGAGCTATGGCTACACCTTC,CASSFNTRGQSYGYTF
-,-,TRBV12-3/TRBV12-4,TRBJ1-2,TGTGCCAGCAGTGCCGATGGGCATGGCTACACCTTC,CASSADGHGYTF
-,TRBD1,TRBV14,TRBJ1-1,TGTGCCAGCAGCCAAGATCAGGGGGTCGGGAACACTGAAGCTTTCTTT,CASSQDQGVGNTEAFF
-,-,TRBV3-1/TRBV3-2,TRBJ2-1,TGTGCCAGCAGTCCAGTACAGGGTAACAATGAGCAGTTCTTC,CASSPVQGNNEQFF
-,-,TRBV7-9,TRBJ1-6,TGTGCCAGCCAGGGGCTCAATTCACCCCTCCACTTT,CASQGLNSPLHF
-,-,TRBV5-1,TRBJ1-2,TGCGCCAGCAGCTTGGTACCCTCAGGGGACTATGGCTACACCTTC,CASSLVPSGDYGYTF
-,TRBD1,TRBV6-4,TRBJ2-7,TGTGCCAGCAGGACGCCCGGGACAGGGGACCACGAGCAGTACTTC,CASRTPGTGDHEQYF
-,TRBD1,TRBV5-1,TRBJ1-1,TGCGCCAGCAGCCTGGACCGGGACAGGGGCCGAAATGCTTTCTTT,CASSLDRDRGRNAFF
-,TRBD1,TRBV24-1,TRBJ2-1,TGTGCCACCAGTATAACAGGGGGGAGCAATGAGCAGTTCTTC,CATSITGGSNEQFF
-,-,TRBV24-1,TRBJ1-5,TGTGCCACCAGTGTGTCAGGAGGGCTCAATCAGCCCCAGCATTTT,CATSVSGGLNQPQHF
-,-,TRBV3-1/TRBV3-2,TRBJ1-1,TGTGCCAGCAGCCAAGCGGGACTCACTGAAGCTTTCTTT,CASSQAGLTEAFF
once,-,TRBV21-1,TRBJ2-1,TGTGCCTTTAGGGGCCTAGCGGGTAGCTCCTACAATGAGCAGTTCTTC,CAFRGLAGSSYNEQFF
-,TRBD1,TRBV5-4,TRBJ1-2,TGTGCCAGCAGCTTGTTGTTGACAGGGGGGGACTACACCTTC,CASSLLLTGGDYTF
-,-,TRBV13,TRBJ2-1,TGTGCCAGCAGCTCGCAGCTCGGGGAGCAGTTCTTC,CASSSQLGEQFF
once,TRBD2,TRBV5-1,TRBJ2-7,TGCGCCAGCAGCTTGGTAAGCGGGAGGGACGAGCAGTACTTC,CASSLVSGRDEQYF
-,TRBD1,TRBV30,TRBJ1-5,TGTGCCTGGAGTCGGGACAGCCATAGCAATCAGCCCCAGCATTTT,CAWSRDSHSNQPQHF
-,-,TRBV28,TRBJ1-3,TGTGCCAGCAGTCCGACATTTTTCTCTGGAAACACCATATATTTT,CASSPTFFSGNTIYF
-,-,TRBV6-5,TRBJ2-2,TGTGCCAGCAGTTTTTGGACAGTAGACACCGGGGAGCTGTTTTTT,CASSFWTVDTGELFF
-,-,TRBV7-9,TRBJ1-1,TGTGCCAGCAGCTCAACAGTGAACACTGAAGCTTTCTTT,CASSSTVNTEAFF
-,TRBD1,TRBV24-1,TRBJ1-5,TGTGCCACCAGTGATCCGGGACAGGGCGGCAATCAGCCCCAGCATTTT,CATSDPGQGGNQPQHF